This T cell receptor beta chain derives from a study of blood T cell repertoires in COVID-19. In the study's own analysis: The assay estimated nucleated cells by amplifying reference gene primers. Data came from immunoSEQ multiplex PCR; TCRdb stores just in-frame clones and leaves some out. That table supplies the V and J calls and clone size; D and trimming were determined from the DNA. The sample has tens of thousands of clones, roughly nine tenths seen once. V trimming: 1 base; J trimming: 4 bases; junction bases outside the gene matches: 14. Per the germline V gene, CDR1 is SEHNR and CDR2 is FQNEAQ (reference sequence). The CDR3 runs to 18 residues.

This sequence joins TRBV7-9 and TRBJ2-3; 7 bases match TRBD2. The source is a man aged 70-80 years with acute or convalescent COVID-19. The sequencing input was peripheral blood. In nucleotides, the CDR3 is TGTGCCAGCAGCTTAGATGTTGAGACTAGCTGGGCGGCAGATACGCAGTATTTT. This gives the protein CASSLDVETSWAADTQYF.